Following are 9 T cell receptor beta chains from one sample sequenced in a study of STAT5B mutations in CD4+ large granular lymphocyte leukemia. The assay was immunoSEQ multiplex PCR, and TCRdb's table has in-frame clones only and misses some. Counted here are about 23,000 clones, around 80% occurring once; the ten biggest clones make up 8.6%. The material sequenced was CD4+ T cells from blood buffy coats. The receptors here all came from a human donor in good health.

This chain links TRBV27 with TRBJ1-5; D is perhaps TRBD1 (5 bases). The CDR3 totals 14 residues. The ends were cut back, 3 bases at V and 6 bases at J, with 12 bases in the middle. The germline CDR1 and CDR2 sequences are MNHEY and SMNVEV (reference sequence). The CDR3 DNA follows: TGTGCCAGCAGTTTGGGAGGGGCCGGTCAGCCCCAGCATTTT. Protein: CASSLGGAGQPQHF.

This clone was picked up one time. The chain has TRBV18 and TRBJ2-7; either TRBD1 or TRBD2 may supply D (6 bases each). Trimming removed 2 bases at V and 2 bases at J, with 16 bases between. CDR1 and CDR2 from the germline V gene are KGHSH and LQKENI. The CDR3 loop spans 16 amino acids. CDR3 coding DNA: TGTGCCAGCTCACCAGGGGGGCCGGGAACTCCCTACGAGCAGTACTTC. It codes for CASSPGGPGTPYEQYF.

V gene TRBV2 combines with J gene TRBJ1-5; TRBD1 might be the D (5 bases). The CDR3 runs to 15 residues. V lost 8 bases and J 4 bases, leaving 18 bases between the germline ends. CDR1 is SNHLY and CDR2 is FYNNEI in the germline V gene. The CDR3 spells CASQGSGNRNQPQHF. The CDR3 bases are TGTGCCAGCCAGGGATCCGGGAATCGTAATCAGCCCCAGCATTTT.

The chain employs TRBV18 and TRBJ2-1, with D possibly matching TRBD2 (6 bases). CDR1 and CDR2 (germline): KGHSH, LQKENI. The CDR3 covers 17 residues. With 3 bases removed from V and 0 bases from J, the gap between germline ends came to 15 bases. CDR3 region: CASSPFFSGSSYNEQFF. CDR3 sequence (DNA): TGTGCCAGCTCACCGTTCTTTAGCGGTAGCTCCTACAATGAGCAGTTCTTC.

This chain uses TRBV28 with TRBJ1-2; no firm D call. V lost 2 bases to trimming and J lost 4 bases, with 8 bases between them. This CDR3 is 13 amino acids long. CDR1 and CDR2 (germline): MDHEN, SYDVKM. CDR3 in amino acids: CASSLTEPYGYTF. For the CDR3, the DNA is TGTGCCAGCAGTTTAACAGAACCCTATGGCTACACCTTC.

In DNA, the CDR3 is TGTGCCAGCAGTGCCCCAGCCGAGACCCAGTACTTC. This encodes CASSAPAETQYF. The gene calls are TRBV6-1 and TRBJ2-5; D call uncertain. This CDR3 spans 12 amino acids. V was trimmed by 4 bases and J by 5 bases, leaving 8 bases between them. Germline values: CDR1 MNHNS, CDR2 SASEGT.

CDR3 bases: TGCAGCGTTAAGGGGGCGTCTTCAGATACGCAGTATTTT. Translation: CSVKGASSDTQYF. The V and J genes are TRBV29-1 and TRBJ2-3; 7 bases map to TRBD1. With V trimmed by 5 bases and J by 4 bases, 6 bases remained unmatched. The CDR3 covers 13 residues. Germline V CDR1 and CDR2: SQVTM, ANQGSEA.

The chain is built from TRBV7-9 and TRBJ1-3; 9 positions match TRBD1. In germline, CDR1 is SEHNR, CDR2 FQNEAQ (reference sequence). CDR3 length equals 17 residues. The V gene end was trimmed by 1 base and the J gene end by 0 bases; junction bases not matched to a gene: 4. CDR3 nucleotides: TGTGCCAGCAGCTTAGGGACAGGGGTCCCCTCTGGAAACACCATATATTTT. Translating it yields CASSLGTGVPSGNTIYF.

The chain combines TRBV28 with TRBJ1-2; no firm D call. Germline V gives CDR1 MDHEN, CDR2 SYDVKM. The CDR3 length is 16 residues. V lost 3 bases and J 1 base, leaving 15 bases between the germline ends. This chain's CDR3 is CASSLPRGPLNYGYTF. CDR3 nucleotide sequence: TGTGCCAGCAGTTTGCCTCGAGGGCCCCTTAACTATGGCTACACCTTC.